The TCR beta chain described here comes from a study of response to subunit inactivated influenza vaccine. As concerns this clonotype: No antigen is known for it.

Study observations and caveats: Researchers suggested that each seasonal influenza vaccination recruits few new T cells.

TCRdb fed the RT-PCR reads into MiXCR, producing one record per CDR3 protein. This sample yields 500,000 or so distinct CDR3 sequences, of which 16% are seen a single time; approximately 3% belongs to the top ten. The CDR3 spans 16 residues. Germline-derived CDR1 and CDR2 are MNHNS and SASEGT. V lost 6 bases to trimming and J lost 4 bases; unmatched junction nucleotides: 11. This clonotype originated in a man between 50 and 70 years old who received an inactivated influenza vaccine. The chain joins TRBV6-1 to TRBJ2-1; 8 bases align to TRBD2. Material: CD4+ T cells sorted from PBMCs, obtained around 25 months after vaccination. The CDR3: CASSQKGSGRYNEQFF. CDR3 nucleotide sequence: TGTGCCAGCAGCCAGAAGGGAAGCGGGAGATACAATGAGCAGTTCTTC.